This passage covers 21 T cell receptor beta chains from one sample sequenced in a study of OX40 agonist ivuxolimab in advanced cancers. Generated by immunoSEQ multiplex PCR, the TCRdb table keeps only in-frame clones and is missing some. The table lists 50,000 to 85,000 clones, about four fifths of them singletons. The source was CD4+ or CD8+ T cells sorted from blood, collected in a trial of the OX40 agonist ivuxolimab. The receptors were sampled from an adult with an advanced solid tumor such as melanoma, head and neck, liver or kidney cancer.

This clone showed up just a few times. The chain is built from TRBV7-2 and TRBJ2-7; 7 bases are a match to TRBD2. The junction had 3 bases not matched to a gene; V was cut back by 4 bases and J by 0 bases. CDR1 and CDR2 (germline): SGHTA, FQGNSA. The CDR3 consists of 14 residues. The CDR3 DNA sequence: TGTGCCAGCAGCTCGGAGCGGGACTCCTACGAGCAGTACTTC. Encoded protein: CASSSERDSYEQYF.

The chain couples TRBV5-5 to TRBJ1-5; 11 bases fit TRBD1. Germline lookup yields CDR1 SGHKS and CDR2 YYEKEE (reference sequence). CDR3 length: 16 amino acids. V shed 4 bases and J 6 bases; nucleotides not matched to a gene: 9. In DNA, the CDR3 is TGTGCCAGCAGCCTTTCGGGACAGGGGGTAGGTCAGCCCCAGCATTTT. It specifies CASSLSGQGVGQPQHF.

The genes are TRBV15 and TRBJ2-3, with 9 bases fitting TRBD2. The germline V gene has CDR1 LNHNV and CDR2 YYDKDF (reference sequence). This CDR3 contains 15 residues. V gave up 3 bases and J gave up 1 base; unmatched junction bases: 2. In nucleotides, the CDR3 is TGTGCCACCAGCAGGATAGCGGGAGGCACAGATACGCAGTATTTT. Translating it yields CATSRIAGGTDTQYF.

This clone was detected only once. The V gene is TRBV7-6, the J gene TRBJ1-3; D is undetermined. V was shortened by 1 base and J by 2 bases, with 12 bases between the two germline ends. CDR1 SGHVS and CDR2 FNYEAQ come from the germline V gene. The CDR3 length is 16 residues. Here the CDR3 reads CASSLGSMSTGNTIYF. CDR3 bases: TGTGCCAGCAGCTTAGGTAGCATGTCTACTGGAAACACCATATATTTT.

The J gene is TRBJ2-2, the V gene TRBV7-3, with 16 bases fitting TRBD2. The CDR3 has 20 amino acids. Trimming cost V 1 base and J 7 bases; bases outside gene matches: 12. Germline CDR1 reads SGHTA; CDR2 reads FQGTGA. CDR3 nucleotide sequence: TGTGCCAGCAGCTTAATTGCCCCGGGACTAGCGGGGGGGCAGGTCGGGGAGCTGTTTTTT. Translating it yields CASSLIAPGLAGGQVGELFF. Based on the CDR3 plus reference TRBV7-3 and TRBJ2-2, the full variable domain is GAGVSQTPSNKVTEKGKYVELRCDPISGHTALYWYRQSLGQGPEFLIYFQGTGAADDSGLPNDRFFAVRPEGSVSTLKIQRTERGDSAVYLCASSLIAPGLAGGQVGELFFGEGSRLTVL.

The CDR3 loop reads CASTHGLAAYEQYF. DNA for the CDR3: TGTGCCAGCACCCACGGACTAGCAGCCTACGAGCAGTACTTC. This chain connects TRBV6-5 to TRBJ2-7; TRBD2 agrees at 8 bases. V was clipped by 7 bases and J by 2 bases; unmatched bases: 7. The CDR3 is made up of 14 amino acids. Germline assignment: CDR1 MNHEY and CDR2 SVGAGI.

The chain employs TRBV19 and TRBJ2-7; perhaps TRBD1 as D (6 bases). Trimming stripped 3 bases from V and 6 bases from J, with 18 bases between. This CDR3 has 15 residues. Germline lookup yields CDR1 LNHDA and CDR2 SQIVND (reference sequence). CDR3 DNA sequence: TGTGCCAGTAGTATGGGGGACAATATTCGTCCCGAGCAGTACTTC. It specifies CASSMGDNIRPEQYF.

CDR3 sequence: CASSGRLAGPYEQYF. In DNA form, the CDR3 reads TGTGCCAGCAGCGGACGACTAGCGGGACCTTACGAGCAGTACTTC. V gene TRBV9 combines with J gene TRBJ2-7, with 11 bases aligning to TRBD2. The germline V gene encodes CDR1 SGDLS and CDR2 YYNGEE. Germline trimming cut 3 bases from V and 4 bases from J; bases unmatched to any gene: 6. CDR3 length equals 15 residues.

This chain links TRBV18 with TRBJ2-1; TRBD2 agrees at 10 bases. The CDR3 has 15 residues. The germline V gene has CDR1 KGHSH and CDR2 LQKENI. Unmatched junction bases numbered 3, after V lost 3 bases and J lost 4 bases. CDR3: CASSPGLAPYNEQFF. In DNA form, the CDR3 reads TGTGCCAGCTCACCGGGACTAGCGCCTTACAATGAGCAGTTCTTC.

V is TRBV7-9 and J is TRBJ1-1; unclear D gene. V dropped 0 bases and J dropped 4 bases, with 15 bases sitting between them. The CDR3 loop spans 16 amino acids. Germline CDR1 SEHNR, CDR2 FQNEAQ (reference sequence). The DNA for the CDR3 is TGTGCCAGCAGCTTAGCGCCGGGAAGGGTGGGCACTGAAGCTTTCTTT. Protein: CASSLAPGRVGTEAFF.

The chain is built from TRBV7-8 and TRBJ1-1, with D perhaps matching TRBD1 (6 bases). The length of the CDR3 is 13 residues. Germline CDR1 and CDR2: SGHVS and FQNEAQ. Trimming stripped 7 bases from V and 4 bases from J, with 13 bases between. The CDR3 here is CASTLAGVTEAFF. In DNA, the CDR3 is TGTGCCAGCACCCTTGCAGGGGTCACTGAAGCTTTCTTT.

The CDR3 bases are TGTGCCAGCAGCTCCTCGGGCACCGGGGAGCTGTTTTTT. Translated: CASSSSGTGELFF. The chain has TRBV11-2 and TRBJ2-2; D is uncertain. V lost 4 bases, J lost 4 bases, and 7 bases lay in between. The CDR3 has 13 amino acids. Germline V gene data show CDR1 as SGHAT and CDR2 as FQNNGV.

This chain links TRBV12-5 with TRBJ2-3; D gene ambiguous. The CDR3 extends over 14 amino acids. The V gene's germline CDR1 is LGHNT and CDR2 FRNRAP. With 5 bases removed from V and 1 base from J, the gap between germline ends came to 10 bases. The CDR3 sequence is CASGENSGTDTQYF. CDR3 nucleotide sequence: TGTGCTAGTGGTGAAAATTCGGGCACAGATACGCAGTATTTT.

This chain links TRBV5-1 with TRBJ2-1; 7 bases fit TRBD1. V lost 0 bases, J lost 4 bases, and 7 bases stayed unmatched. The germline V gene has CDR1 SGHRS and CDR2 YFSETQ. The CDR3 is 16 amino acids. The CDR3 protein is CASSLAGQDLYNEQFF. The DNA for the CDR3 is TGCGCCAGCAGCTTGGCCGGACAGGACCTTTACAATGAGCAGTTCTTC.

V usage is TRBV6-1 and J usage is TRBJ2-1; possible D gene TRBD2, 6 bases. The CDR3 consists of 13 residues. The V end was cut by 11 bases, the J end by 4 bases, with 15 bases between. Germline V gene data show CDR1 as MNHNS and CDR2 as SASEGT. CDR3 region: CAGRLATYNEQFF. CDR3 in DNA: TGTGCCGGCCGGCTAGCGACTTACAATGAGCAGTTCTTC.

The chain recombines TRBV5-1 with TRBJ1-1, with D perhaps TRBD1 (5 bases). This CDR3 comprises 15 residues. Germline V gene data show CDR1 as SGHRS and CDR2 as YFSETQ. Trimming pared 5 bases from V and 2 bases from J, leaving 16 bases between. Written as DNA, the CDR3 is TGCGCCAGCAGAGCCCGGGACGGGGGTAACACTGAAGCTTTCTTT. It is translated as CASRARDGGNTEAFF.

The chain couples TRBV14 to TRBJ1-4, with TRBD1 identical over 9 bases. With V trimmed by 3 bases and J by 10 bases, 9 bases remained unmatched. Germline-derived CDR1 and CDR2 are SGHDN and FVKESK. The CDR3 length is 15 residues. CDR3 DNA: TGTGCCAGCAGCCATGTTCCGGGACAGGGACGAAAACTGTTTTTT. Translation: CASSHVPGQGRKLFF.

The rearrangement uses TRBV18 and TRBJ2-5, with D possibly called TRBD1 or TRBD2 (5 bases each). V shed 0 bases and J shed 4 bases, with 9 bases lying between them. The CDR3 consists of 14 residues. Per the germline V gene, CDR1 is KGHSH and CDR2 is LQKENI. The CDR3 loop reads CASSPPWGPETQYF. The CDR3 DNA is TGTGCCAGCTCACCACCGTGGGGACCAGAGACCCAGTACTTC.

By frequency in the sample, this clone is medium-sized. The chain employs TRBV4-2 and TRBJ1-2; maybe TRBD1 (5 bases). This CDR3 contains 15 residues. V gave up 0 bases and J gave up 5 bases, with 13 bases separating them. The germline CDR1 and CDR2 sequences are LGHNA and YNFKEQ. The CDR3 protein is CASSQDAGVGYGYTF. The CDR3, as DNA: TGTGCCAGCAGCCAAGATGCGGGGGTCGGATATGGCTACACCTTC.

DNA for the CDR3: TGCGCCAGCAGCTTGGAACTGACAGGCTCCTACAATGAGCAGTTCTTC. Translation gives CASSLELTGSYNEQFF. The V gene is TRBV5-1, the J gene TRBJ2-1; possible D gene TRBD1, 6 bases. Trimming pared 0 bases from V and 0 bases from J, leaving 10 bases between. The CDR3 extends over 16 amino acids. Germline values: CDR1 SGHRS, CDR2 YFSETQ.

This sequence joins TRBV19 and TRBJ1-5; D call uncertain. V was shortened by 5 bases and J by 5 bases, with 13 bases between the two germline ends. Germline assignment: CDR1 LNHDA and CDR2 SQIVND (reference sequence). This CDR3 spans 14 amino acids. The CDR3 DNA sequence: TGTGCCAGTAGTGTGAGACAAGCGTATCAGCCCCAGCATTTT. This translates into CASSVRQAYQPQHF.